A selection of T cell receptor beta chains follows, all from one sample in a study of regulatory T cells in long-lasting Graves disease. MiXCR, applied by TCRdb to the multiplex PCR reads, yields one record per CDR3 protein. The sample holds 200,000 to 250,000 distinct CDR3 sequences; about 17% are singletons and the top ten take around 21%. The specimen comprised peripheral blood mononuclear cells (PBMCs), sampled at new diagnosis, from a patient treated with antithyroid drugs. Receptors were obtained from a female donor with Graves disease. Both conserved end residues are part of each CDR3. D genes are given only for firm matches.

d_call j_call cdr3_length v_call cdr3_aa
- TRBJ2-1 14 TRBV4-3 CASSQDFGYNEQFF
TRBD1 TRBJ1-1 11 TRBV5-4 CASGSRGQAFF
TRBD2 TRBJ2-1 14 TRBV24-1 CATSDPAGGHEQFF
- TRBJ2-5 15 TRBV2 CASSQEMGGQETQYF
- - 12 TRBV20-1 CSARWRLETQYF
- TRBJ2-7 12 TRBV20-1 CSARDSPYEQYF
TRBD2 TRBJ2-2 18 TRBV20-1 CSARPGLAGGRGTGELFF
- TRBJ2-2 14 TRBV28 CASRRETNTGELFF
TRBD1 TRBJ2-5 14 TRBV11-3 CASSLGAGGETQYF
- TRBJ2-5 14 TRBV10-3 CAISPRFAEETQYF
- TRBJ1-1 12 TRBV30 CAWSVLGSEAFF
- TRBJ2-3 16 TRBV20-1 CSARGARGASTDTQYF
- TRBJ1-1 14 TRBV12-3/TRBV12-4 CASSIGQMNTEAFF
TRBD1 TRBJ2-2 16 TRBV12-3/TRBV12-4 CASSTRPDRDTGELFF
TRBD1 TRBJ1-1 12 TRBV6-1 CASRLPGQEAFF
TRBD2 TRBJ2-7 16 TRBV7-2 CASSRSSGSVPYEQYF
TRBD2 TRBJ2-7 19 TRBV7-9 CASSLVPGLAGPLPYEQYF
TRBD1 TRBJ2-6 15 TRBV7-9 CASSSGQVGANVLTF
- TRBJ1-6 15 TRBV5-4 CASSLGQEYNSPLHF